The 32 T cell receptor beta chains given below trace back to one sample, sequenced in a study of blood T cell repertoires in COVID-19. Sequencing used immunoSEQ multiplex PCR; TCRdb keeps in-frame clones, though not all of them. The sample yields roughly 62,000 clones, roughly 80% seen once. The sequenced material came from peripheral blood. These receptors were taken from a human donor in a cohort sampled during active COVID-19.

The V gene is TRBV15, the J gene TRBJ1-2; D is ambiguous. Looked up from germline, CDR1 is LNHNV and CDR2 is YYDKDF (reference sequence). Trimming cost V 0 bases and J 8 bases, with 10 bases left between them. This CDR3 has 13 amino acids. The CDR3 nucleotides are TGTGCCACCAGCAGAGATCTTATCTCCGGCTACACCTTC. It encodes CATSRDLISGYTF.

The rearrangement joins TRBV11-2 to TRBJ2-2, with TRBD2 matching 7 bases. The CDR3 has 16 residues. Germline trimming cut 5 bases from V and 3 bases from J; bases unmatched to any gene: 9. Germline V lookup: CDR1 SGHAT, CDR2 FQNNGV. CDR3 bases: TGTGCCAGCAGCCGTTGGACTAGTTTGGACACCGGGGAGCTGTTTTTT. This translates into CASSRWTSLDTGELFF.

The rearrangement uses TRBV11-2 and TRBJ2-1; D might be TRBD2 (6 bases). CDR3 length: 14 residues. Germline CDR1 and CDR2: SGHAT and FQNNGV. Trimming took off 0 bases at V and 9 bases at J, with 12 bases between the two ends. As DNA, the CDR3 is TGTGCCAGCAGCTTAGATAGAACTAGCTTTGAGCAGTTCTTC. Translation gives CASSLDRTSFEQFF.

This CDR3 reads CASQTGLKLFF. Written as DNA, the CDR3 is TGTGCCAGCCAGACAGGTCTAAAACTGTTTTTT. The chain joins TRBV10-3 to TRBJ1-4; possibly TRBD1 for D (6 bases). Trimming left V 10 bases short and J 10 bases short, with 13 bases between. CDR3 length: 11 residues. The V gene's germline CDR1 is ENHRY and CDR2 SYGVKD.

The chain joins TRBV5-6 to TRBJ2-7, with 14 bases fitting TRBD2. The germline gives CDR1 SGHDT, CDR2 YYEEEE. This CDR3 region has 15 residues. The V and J ends lost 6 bases and 6 bases, in that order; junction bases with no gene match: 8. The CDR3 DNA is TGTGCCAGCAACTCAAGGACTAGCGGGAGGAGCGAGCAGTACTTC. This sequence encodes CASNSRTSGRSEQYF.

The chain recombines TRBV2 with TRBJ2-3; 7 positions match TRBD2. CDR3 length equals 14 residues. The J segment lost 2 bases and the V segment lost 5 bases, leaving 4 bases of the junction unmatched. Per germline, CDR1 SNHLY and CDR2 FYNNEI. CDR3 amino acids: CASSHRDYTDTQYF. CDR3 bases: TGTGCCAGCAGTCATCGGGACTACACAGATACGCAGTATTTT.

The genes are TRBV3-1 (or the pseudogene TRBV3-2) and TRBJ2-1; 13 bases match TRBD2. The CDR3 contains 19 residues. Losses at the gene ends were 3 bases for V and 4 bases for J; bases not matched to a gene: 12. The germline V gene has CDR1 LGHDT and CDR2 YNNKEL (reference sequence). The CDR3 is CASSHLLAGGSLGYNEQFF. The CDR3 region has the DNA TGTGCCAGCAGCCACCTACTAGCGGGAGGGTCCCTGGGGTACAATGAGCAGTTCTTC.

The V gene is TRBV19, the J gene TRBJ2-1; D ambiguous. The CDR3 sequence is 13 residues long. The V and J ends lost 1 base and 9 bases respectively, with 10 bases between them. Germline V gene sequence: CDR1 LNHDA, CDR2 SQIVND (reference sequence). CDR3 DNA: TGTGCCAGTAGTATAGCCCTCTTCGTTGAGCAGTTCTTC. Protein product: CASSIALFVEQFF.

This clone was detected a few times. The V call is TRBV4-2, the J call TRBJ1-6; the D is unclear. CDR1 LGHNA and CDR2 YNFKEQ come from the germline V gene. Trimming cost V 1 base and J 5 bases, with 12 bases left between them. This CDR3 region has 16 residues. The CDR3 nucleotides read TGTGCCAGCAGCCAAGTTCGAGCCCAAAATAATTCACCCCTCCACTTT. It encodes CASSQVRAQNNSPLHF.

This clone was counted only a few times. The chain combines TRBV23-1 with TRBJ1-5, with 9 bases fitting TRBD1. TRBV23-1 is an ORF, and what it does is uncertain. V was clipped by 3 bases and J by 6 bases; unmatched bases: 9. The CDR3 spans 16 residues. The DNA for the CDR3 is TGCGCCAGCAGTCACTTAACAGGGGGCTGGGGTCAGCCCCAGCATTTT. It specifies CASSHLTGGWGQPQHF.

The chain links TRBV5-1 to TRBJ1-3; TRBD1 matches 11 bases. The ends lost 5 bases at V and 3 bases at J; junction bases unmatched: 7. The CDR3 covers 16 residues. Germline-derived CDR1 and CDR2 are SGHRS and YFSETQ. Here the CDR3 DNA reads TGCGCCAGCAGTGATCCCGGGACAGGGGGTGGAAACACCATATATTTT. This encodes CASSDPGTGGGNTIYF.

The chain uses TRBV30 and TRBJ2-5; D not certain. CDR1 is GTSNPN, CDR2 SVGIG, per germline (reference sequence). V was clipped by 1 base and J by 5 bases, with 8 bases between them. The CDR3 spans 12 residues. The CDR3 region has the DNA TGTGCCTGGAGTGCCTCTCCGGAGACCCAGTACTTC. Translation gives CAWSASPETQYF. The full variable domain, rest sourced from reference TRBV30 and TRBJ2-5, is SQTIHQWPATLVQPVGSPLSLECTVEGTSNPNLYWYRQAAGRGLQLLFYSVGIGQISSEVPQNLSASRPQDRQFILSSKKLLLSDSGFYLCAWSASPETQYFGPGTRLLVL.

The chain is built from TRBV3-1 (or the pseudogene TRBV3-2) and TRBJ1-1; tentatively, D is TRBD1 (6 bases). This CDR3 has 17 residues. With 4 bases removed from V and 0 bases from J, the gap between germline ends came to 18 bases. The germline gives CDR1 LGHDT, CDR2 YNNKEL (reference sequence). The DNA of the CDR3 is TGTGCCAGCAGCCCCGCTAGGGGGTCCTTTTTGAACACTGAAGCTTTCTTT. This translates into CASSPARGSFLNTEAFF.

The gene calls are TRBV7-9 and TRBJ1-1; D perhaps matches TRBD1 (5 bases). The germline V gene has CDR1 SEHNR and CDR2 FQNEAQ (reference sequence). CDR3 size: 12 residues. The CDR3 bases are TGTGCGGGGGGGGTACTGAACACTGAAGCTTTCTTT. Amino acid sequence: CAGGVLNTEAFF.

The J gene is TRBJ1-3, the V gene TRBV19; 8 nucleotides line up with TRBD1. This CDR3 has 15 residues. J lost 0 bases, V lost 6 bases, and 4 bases had no gene match. Germline CDR1 LNHDA, CDR2 SQIVND (reference sequence). The CDR3 nucleotides read TGTGCCAGTAGCAGGGACAGGTACTCTGGAAACACCATATATTTT. Translation: CASSRDRYSGNTIYF.

This clone was recorded only once. This chain uses TRBV27 with TRBJ1-2; TRBD1 might be the D (6 bases). Germline CDR1 and CDR2: MNHEY and SMNVEV (reference sequence). The CDR3 is 14 residues long. The ends were cut back, 5 bases at V and 8 bases at J, with 18 bases in the middle. CDR3 residues: CASSPSGGWRGYTF. CDR3 bases: TGTGCCAGCAGTCCCTCGGGGGGCTGGAGGGGCTACACCTTC.

This clone showed up just once. The V and J genes are TRBV10-3 and TRBJ1-1, with 8 positions matching TRBD1. V dropped 11 bases and J dropped 10; count of bases not matched to a gene: 12. CDR3 length: 12 residues. Germline V gene sequence: CDR1 ENHRY, CDR2 SYGVKD. The CDR3 nucleotides read TGTGCCGCCGGACGACAGGGGACGGGAGCTTTCTTT. It is translated as CAAGRQGTGAFF.

This rearrangement joins TRBV27 to TRBJ1-2; the D gene is possibly TRBD1 (5 bases). V was trimmed by 5 bases and J by 7 bases, leaving 20 bases between them. This CDR3 region has 15 residues. CDR1 and CDR2 (germline): MNHEY, SMNVEV (reference sequence). The CDR3 spells CASSLRGGVDLGYTF. Here the CDR3 DNA reads TGTGCCAGCAGTCTCCGGGGGGGGGTGGATCTTGGCTACACCTTC.

This clone was recorded at least ten times. CDR3 in DNA: TGTGCCAGCAGCCCACAGGGACCTTACTACGAGCAGTACTTC. This sequence encodes CASSPQGPYYEQYF. The V and J genes are TRBV6-5 and TRBJ2-7; possibly TRBD1 for D (6 bases). CDR3 length equals 14 residues. The germline V gene encodes CDR1 MNHEY and CDR2 SVGAGI. Trimming left V 6 bases short and J 3 bases short, with 15 bases between.

This clone is a singleton in its sample. The rearrangement joins TRBV19 to TRBJ1-3, with D unresolved. The CDR3 totals 16 residues. With 5 bases removed from V and 4 bases from J, the gap between germline ends came to 18 bases. Germline V gives CDR1 LNHDA, CDR2 SQIVND (reference sequence). This CDR3 is CASSSLETLAGNTIYF. CDR3 nucleotide sequence: TGTGCCAGTAGTTCCCTGGAGACCTTGGCCGGAAACACCATATATTTT.

The table lists this clone with a count of one. The genes are TRBV29-1 and TRBJ1-2; D is perhaps TRBD1 (5 bases). Germline CDR1 SQVTM, CDR2 ANQGSEA. Trimming pared 7 bases from V and 7 bases from J, leaving 16 bases between. CDR3 length equals 12 residues. CDR3 sequence reads: CSATWGGFGYTF. CDR3 nucleotide sequence: TGCAGCGCCACGTGGGGGGGGTTTGGCTACACCTTC.

The chain employs TRBV5-4 and TRBJ1-4; 8 positions agree with TRBD1. The CDR3 has 16 residues. V lost 4 bases and J lost 5; bases outside the gene matches: 10. Germline V gene lookup returns CDR1 SGHNT and CDR2 YYREEE (reference sequence). This CDR3 is CASSTARDRTNEKLFF. In DNA, the CDR3 is TGTGCCAGCAGCACGGCCCGGGACAGGACGAATGAAAAACTGTTTTTT. The full variable domain, in which reference TRBV5-4 and TRBJ1-4 provide the parts outside the CDR3, is ETGVTQSPTHLIKTRGQQVTLRCSSQSGHNTVSWYQQALGQGPQFIFQYYREEENGRGNFPPRFSGLQFPNYSSELNVNALELDDSALYLCASSTARDRTNEKLFFGSGTQLSVL.

The chain couples TRBV5-6 to TRBJ2-3; D is unresolved. The CDR3 is 15 residues long. Per the germline V gene, CDR1 is SGHDT and CDR2 is YYEEEE. V was cut by 0 bases and J by 0 bases, with 8 bases left in between. The CDR3 loop reads CASSLGGTSTDTQYF. The CDR3, as DNA: TGTGCCAGCAGCTTGGGCGGAACGAGCACAGATACGCAGTATTTT.

This clone was seen more than once but under ten times. The chain couples TRBV2 to TRBJ2-3, with D perhaps TRBD2 (5 bases). The ends were cut back, 7 bases at V and 2 bases at J, with 13 bases in the middle. CDR1 SNHLY and CDR2 FYNNEI come from the germline V gene. CDR3 size: 14 residues. CDR3 coding DNA: TGTGCCAGCATGGAGCGGAGGAACACAGATACGCAGTATTTT. This sequence encodes CASMERRNTDTQYF.

This clone occurred once. CDR3 sequence reads: CASSQSVTIAKNIQYF. In DNA form, the CDR3 reads TGTGCCAGCAGCCAATCGGTGACAATCGCCAAAAACATTCAGTACTTC. The chain has TRBV16 and TRBJ2-4; D uncertain. Germline loops: CDR1 KGHSY, CDR2 FQNENV. The CDR3 loop spans 16 amino acids. Trimming removed 0 bases at V and 1 base at J, with 10 bases between. The entire variable domain, with the rest obtained from reference TRBV16 and TRBJ2-4, is as follows: GEEVAQTPKHLVRGEGQKAKLYCAPIKGHSYVFWYQQVLKNEFKFLISFQNENVFDETGMPKERFSAKCLPNSPCSLEIQATKLEDSAVYFCASSQSVTIAKNIQYFGAGTRLSVL.

This clone occurred a few times. The chain employs TRBV7-9 and TRBJ2-1; D is unresolved. V shed 5 bases and J shed 4 bases, with 9 bases lying between them. The CDR3 spans 13 residues. Germline V gene data show CDR1 as SEHNR and CDR2 as FQNEAQ (reference sequence). The CDR3 protein is CASSATAYNEQFF. The CDR3, as DNA: TGTGCCAGCAGCGCTACAGCTTACAATGAGCAGTTCTTC.

This clone was seen a single time. The rearrangement links TRBV3-1 (or the pseudogene TRBV3-2) to TRBJ2-7, with 7 positions matching TRBD2. Germline CDR1 is LGHDT and CDR2 is YNNKEL (reference sequence). The CDR3 runs 14 residues. The junction had 6 bases not matched to a gene; V was cut back by 0 bases and J by 7 bases. The CDR3 sequence is CASSQDMGEGEQYF. The CDR3, as DNA: TGTGCCAGCAGCCAAGATATGGGGGAGGGTGAGCAGTACTTC.

V and J are TRBV24-1 and TRBJ2-2; no definite D call. Germline CDR1 is KGHDR and CDR2 is SFDVKD. V lost 9 bases and J 0 bases, leaving 10 bases between the germline ends. The CDR3 runs 14 residues. CDR3 nucleotides: TGTGCCACCGGTGGAGCCCCGAACACCGGGGAGCTGTTTTTT. It codes for CATGGAPNTGELFF.

Only one count was recorded for this clone. V is TRBV6-4 and J is TRBJ2-2, with 10 bases that match TRBD2. From germline, CDR1 is MRHNA and CDR2 SNTAGT. There are 16 residues in the CDR3. Trimming took 2 bases from V and 3 from J; bases not matched to a gene: 3. CDR3 sequence (DNA): TGTGCCAGCAGTGACGGGCTAGCGGGGGACACCGGGGAGCTGTTTTTT. It yields the protein CASSDGLAGDTGELFF.

This clone was detected a few times. The rearrangement uses TRBV6-5 and TRBJ1-1, with a tentative D call TRBD1 (6 bases). This CDR3 has 15 amino acids. Germline V gene data show CDR1 as MNHEY and CDR2 as SVGAGI. Trimming shortened V by 7 bases and J by 0 bases, and 15 bases separated the two germline ends. CDR3 protein: CASTRTATMNTEAFF. The CDR3 bases are TGTGCCAGCACACGGACAGCGACCATGAACACTGAAGCTTTCTTT.

The CDR3 DNA follows: TGTGCCAGCAGCCTCCGACAGGGGGGTGAAAAACTGTTTTTT. The encoded protein is CASSLRQGGEKLFF. The chain recombines TRBV3-1 (or the pseudogene TRBV3-2) with TRBJ1-4, with 9 bases fitting TRBD1. Trimming removed 4 bases from V and 7 bases from J; junction bases left unmatched: 4. The CDR3 covers 14 residues. In germline, CDR1 is LGHDT, CDR2 YNNKEL (reference sequence).

Note on this clone: In the same sample, other DNA sequences code for this CDR3. The J gene is TRBJ1-1, the V gene TRBV19, with TRBD1 matching 7 bases. The CDR3 length is 13 residues. Unmatched junction bases numbered 2, after V lost 6 bases and J lost 1 base. The germline gives CDR1 LNHDA, CDR2 SQIVND (reference sequence). The CDR3 DNA reads TGTGCCAGTAGGACAGGGAGGAACACTGAAGCTTTCTTT. This codes for CASRTGRNTEAFF.